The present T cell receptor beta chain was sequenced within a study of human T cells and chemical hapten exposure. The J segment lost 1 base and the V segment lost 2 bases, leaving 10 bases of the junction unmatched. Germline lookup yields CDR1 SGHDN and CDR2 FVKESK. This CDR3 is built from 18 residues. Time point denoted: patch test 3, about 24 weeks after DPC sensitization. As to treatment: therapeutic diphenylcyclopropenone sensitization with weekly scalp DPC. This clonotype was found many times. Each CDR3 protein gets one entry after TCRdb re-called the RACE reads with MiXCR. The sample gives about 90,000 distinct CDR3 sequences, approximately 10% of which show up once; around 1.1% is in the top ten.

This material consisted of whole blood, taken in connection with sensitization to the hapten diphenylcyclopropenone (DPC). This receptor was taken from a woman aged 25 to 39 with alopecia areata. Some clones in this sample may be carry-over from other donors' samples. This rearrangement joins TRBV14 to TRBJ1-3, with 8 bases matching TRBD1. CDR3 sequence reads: CASSQNSGTGRSGNTIYF. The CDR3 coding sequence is TGTGCCAGCAGCCAAAACTCCGGGACAGGAAGGTCTGGAAACACCATATATTTT.